The clone carrying this TCR beta chain was found a few times. Its antigen is not known. Mixed lymphocyte reaction cells underwent less than seven days of coculture at 37°C. V was pared by 6 bases and J by 8 bases, with 9 bases of the junction left unmatched. The V gene's germline CDR1 is SGHRS and CDR2 YFSETQ. There are 14 residues in the CDR3. Method: immunoSEQ multiplex PCR; TCRdb's copy keeps in-frame clones and lacks some. In the table there are 15,000 to 20,000 clones, 45% to 60% of which are singletons. This sample stems from a study of siplizumab effects on memory and regulatory T cells. Study-level background: Paired reactions compared siplizumab at roughly 0.97 ug/mL with no drug, using mixed lymphocyte reactions. Broader study findings: The apparent diversity of naive T cells exceeded that of memory cells, and naive T cells seemed to make a major contribution to the alloresponse. Confirmation that proliferating Tregs from siplizumab cultures had suppressive function was not obtained.

The receptor's source is a human donor in good health; the cells came from an allogeneic mixed lymphocyte reaction. The sample comprised CFSE-low (dividing) CD4+ T cells sorted from an allogeneic mixed lymphocyte reaction. The V call is TRBV5-1, the J call TRBJ2-1; 9 bases are shared with TRBD2. CDR3 sequence reads: CASMDLSGGDEQFF. For the CDR3, the DNA is TGCGCCAGCATGGATCTTAGCGGGGGCGATGAGCAGTTCTTC.